The 10 T cell receptor beta chains listed next were all sequenced from one sample in a study of OX40 agonist ivuxolimab in advanced cancers. TCRdb keeps only in-frame clones here, not all; method: immunoSEQ multiplex PCR. This sample has around 30,000 clones, with around nine tenths found just once. The specimen was CD4+ or CD8+ T cells sorted from blood, collected in a trial of the OX40 agonist ivuxolimab. These receptors originate from an adult with an advanced solid tumor such as melanoma, head and neck, liver or kidney cancer.

The chain carries TRBV7-2 and TRBJ2-7; TRBD2 aligns across 13 bases. Germline V CDR1 and CDR2: SGHTA, FQGNSA. V lost 4 bases, J lost 2 bases, and 5 bases stayed unmatched. The CDR3 covers 16 residues. CDR3 in DNA: TGTGCCAGCAGCTGGTCCGGGACTAGCGGGGCCTACGAGCAGTACTTC. As protein: CASSWSGTSGAYEQYF.

The chain recombines TRBV7-8 with TRBJ2-1, with no clear D. The germline V and J ends were trimmed by 5 bases and 4 bases, with 9 bases remaining between them. Per germline, CDR1 SGHVS and CDR2 FQNEAQ. The CDR3 runs to 13 residues. The CDR3 DNA is TGTGCCAGCAGCACCAACGTTTACAATGAGCAGTTCTTC. Protein: CASSTNVYNEQFF.

The chain combines TRBV5-1 with TRBJ2-3, with TRBD1 as a possible D gene (6 bases). The CDR3 is made up of 16 amino acids. V was trimmed by 0 bases and J by 0 bases, leaving 11 bases between them. Per germline, CDR1 SGHRS and CDR2 YFSETQ. This chain's CDR3 is CASSLEGVQSTDTQYF. CDR3 nucleotides: TGCGCCAGCAGCTTGGAGGGGGTCCAGAGCACAGATACGCAGTATTTT.

The V gene is TRBV11-3, the J gene TRBJ2-7; D unclear. V lost 3 bases to trimming and J lost 1 base, with 7 bases between them. This CDR3 has 13 amino acids. CDR1 is SGHNT, CDR2 YENEEA, per germline. This CDR3 reads CASSFQPSYEQYF. The CDR3 coding sequence is TGTGCCAGCAGCTTTCAACCTTCCTACGAGCAGTACTTC. Drawing the rest from reference TRBV11-3 and TRBJ2-7, the complete variable domain is EAGVVQSPRYKIIEKKQPVAFWCNPISGHNTLYWYLQNLGQGPELLIRYENEEAVDDSQLPKDRFSAERLKGVDSTLKIQPAELGDSAVYLCASSFQPSYEQYFGPGTRLTVT.

This sequence joins TRBV10-3 and TRBJ1-2, with D unresolved. Germline CDR1 and CDR2: ENHRY and SYGVKD. Between the trimmed V and J ends, which lost 3 bases and 7 bases, there was a span of 12 bases. The CDR3 extends over 13 amino acids. CDR3 DNA sequence: TGTGCCATCAGTGAAGGCAGGTACGGTGGCTACACCTTC. The encoded protein is CAISEGRYGGYTF.

The chain links TRBV9 to TRBJ2-2; D gene unclear. V was clipped by 0 bases and J by 3 bases, with 12 bases between them. The germline CDR1 and CDR2 sequences are SGDLS and YYNGEE. The CDR3 consists of 16 residues. This CDR3 reads CASSVEGRAHTGELFF. The CDR3 nucleotides are TGTGCCAGCAGCGTAGAGGGAAGGGCCCACACCGGGGAGCTGTTTTTT.

The CDR3 is CASSEQTTDTQYF. As DNA, the CDR3 is TGTGCCAGCAGTGAACAGACCACAGATACGCAGTATTTT. The rearrangement joins TRBV2 to TRBJ2-3, with D hard to call. The germline CDR1 and CDR2 sequences are SNHLY and FYNNEI. The CDR3 is 13 amino acids. The V gene lost 2 bases and the J gene lost 2 bases, with 5 bases spanning the gap.

V gene TRBV18 combines with J gene TRBJ2-7, with 10 bases that match TRBD1. Germline loops: CDR1 KGHSH, CDR2 LQKENI. V shed 3 bases and J 3 bases; nucleotides not matched to a gene: 11. The CDR3 runs to 17 residues. The CDR3 loop reads CASSPSVSGTGDYEQYF. Here the CDR3 DNA reads TGTGCCAGCTCACCCTCGGTCTCCGGGACAGGGGACTACGAGCAGTACTTC. The entire variable domain, with the rest obtained from reference TRBV18 and TRBJ2-7, is as follows: NAGVMQNPRHLVRRRGQEARLRCSPMKGHSHVYWYRQLPEEGLKFMVYLQKENIIDESGMPKERFSAEFPKEGPSILRIQQVVRGDSAAYFCASSPSVSGTGDYEQYFGPGTRLTVT.

The rearrangement joins TRBV18 to TRBJ1-5; TRBD1 matches 8 bases. CDR3 size: 15 residues. The J segment lost 3 bases and the V segment lost 3 bases, leaving 4 bases of the junction unmatched. From germline, CDR1 is KGHSH and CDR2 LQKENI. The CDR3 here is CASSPTGVPNQPQHF. The CDR3 DNA reads as TGTGCCAGCTCACCGACAGGGGTTCCCAATCAGCCCCAGCATTTT.

This clone is a singleton in its sample. This chain's CDR3 is CAVGGLINEKLFF. The CDR3 nucleotides are TGTGCCGTCGGGGGGTTGATTAATGAAAAACTGTTTTTT. This chain joins TRBV10-3 and TRBJ1-4; tentatively, D is TRBD1 (5 bases). V was pared by 11 bases and J by 4 bases, with 14 bases between. CDR3 size: 13 residues. From germline, CDR1 is ENHRY and CDR2 SYGVKD.